This entry is about one T cell receptor (beta chain). The antigen is undetermined. This entry belongs to a study of blood T cells in healthy people across ages. Next came a second PCR, run for about 7 to 12 cycles, which used a sample-barcoded 5' primer along with a J-beta primer mix. One entry per CDR3 protein results from TCRdb running MiXCR on the 5' RACE reads. The sample contains about 640,000 distinct CDR3 sequences, approximately 59% of which appear only once. General study results and limits: Older age coincided with a roughly linear decline in TCR beta diversity per million T cells.

The sequencing input was blood. The receptor was isolated from a man in his sixties in good health.

The CDR3 DNA sequence: TGTGCCAGCTCACCTCTTGACCAGGGCACAGATACGCAGTATTTT. This sequence encodes CASSPLDQGTDTQYF. The rearrangement links TRBV18 to TRBJ2-3, with unresolved D. V was cut by 3 bases and J by 1 base, with 11 bases left in between. This CDR3 spans 15 amino acids. Germline V gene data show CDR1 as KGHSH and CDR2 as LQKENI.